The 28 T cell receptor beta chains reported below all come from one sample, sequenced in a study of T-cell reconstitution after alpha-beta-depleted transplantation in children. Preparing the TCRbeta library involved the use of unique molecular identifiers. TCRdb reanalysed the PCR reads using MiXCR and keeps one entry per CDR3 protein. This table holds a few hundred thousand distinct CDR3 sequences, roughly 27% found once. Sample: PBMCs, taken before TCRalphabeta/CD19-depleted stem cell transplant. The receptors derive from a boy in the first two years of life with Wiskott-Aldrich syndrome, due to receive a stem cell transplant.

CDR3 sequence (DNA): TGTGCTAGTGGTTTCGGACTACGGGGGGCAGGCACTGAAGCTTTCTTT. Protein sequence: CASGFGLRGAGTEAFF. V is TRBV12-5 and J is TRBJ1-1; D is perhaps TRBD1 (6 bases). This CDR3 has 16 residues. Per germline, CDR1 LGHNT and CDR2 FRNRAP. Deletions cut 3 bases from V and 4 bases from J, with 18 bases between. Full variable domain (remainder filled in from reference TRBV12-5 and TRBJ1-1): DARVTQTPRHKVTEMGQEVTMRCQPILGHNTVFWYRQTMMQGLELLAYFRNRAPLDDSGMPKDRFSAEMPDATLATLKIQPSEPRDSAVYFCASGFGLRGAGTEAFFGQGTRLTVV.

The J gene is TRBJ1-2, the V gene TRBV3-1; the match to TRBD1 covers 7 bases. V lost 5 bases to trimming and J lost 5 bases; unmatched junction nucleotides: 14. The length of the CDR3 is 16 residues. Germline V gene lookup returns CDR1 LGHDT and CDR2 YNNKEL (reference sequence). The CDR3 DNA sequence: TGTGCCAGCAGCAAAACGGGACAGCGAGTTTTTTATGGCTACACCTTC. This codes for CASSKTGQRVFYGYTF.

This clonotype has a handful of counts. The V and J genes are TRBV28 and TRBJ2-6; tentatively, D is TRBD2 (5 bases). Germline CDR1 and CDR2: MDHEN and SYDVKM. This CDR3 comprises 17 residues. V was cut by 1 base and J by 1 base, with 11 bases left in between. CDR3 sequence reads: CASSLSDYWSGANVLTF. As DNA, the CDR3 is TGTGCCAGCAGTTTATCAGACTACTGGTCTGGGGCCAACGTCCTGACTTTC.

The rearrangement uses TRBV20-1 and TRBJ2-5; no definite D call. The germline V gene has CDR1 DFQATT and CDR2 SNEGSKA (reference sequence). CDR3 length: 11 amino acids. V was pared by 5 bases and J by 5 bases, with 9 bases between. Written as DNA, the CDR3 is TGCAGTGCTGGGCTGGGGGAGACCCAGTACTTC. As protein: CSAGLGETQYF.

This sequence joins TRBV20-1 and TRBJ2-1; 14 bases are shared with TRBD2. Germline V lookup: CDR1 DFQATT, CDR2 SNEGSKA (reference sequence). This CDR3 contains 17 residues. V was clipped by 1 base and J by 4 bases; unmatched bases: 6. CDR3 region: CSARGGLAGVGYNEQFF. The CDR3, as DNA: TGCAGTGCTAGAGGGGGACTAGCGGGAGTCGGGTACAATGAGCAGTTCTTC.

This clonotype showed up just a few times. The CDR3 is CASSPTVTGTLRGRELFF. The CDR3 region has the DNA TGTGCCAGCAGCCCGACAGTAACCGGGACTCTCAGGGGCCGGGAGCTGTTTTTT. The V gene is TRBV9, the J gene TRBJ2-2; tentatively, D is TRBD1 or TRBD2 (6 bases each). CDR1 and CDR2 from the germline V gene are SGDLS and YYNGEE. Trimming left V 4 bases short and J 9 bases short, with 28 bases between. The CDR3 has 18 amino acids.

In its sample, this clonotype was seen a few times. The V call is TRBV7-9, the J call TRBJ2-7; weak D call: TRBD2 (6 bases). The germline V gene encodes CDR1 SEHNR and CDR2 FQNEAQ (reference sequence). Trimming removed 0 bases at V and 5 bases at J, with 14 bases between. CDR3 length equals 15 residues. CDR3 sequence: CASSLAGGRRNEQYF. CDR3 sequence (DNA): TGTGCCAGCAGCTTAGCGGGGGGTCGACGGAACGAGCAGTACTTC.

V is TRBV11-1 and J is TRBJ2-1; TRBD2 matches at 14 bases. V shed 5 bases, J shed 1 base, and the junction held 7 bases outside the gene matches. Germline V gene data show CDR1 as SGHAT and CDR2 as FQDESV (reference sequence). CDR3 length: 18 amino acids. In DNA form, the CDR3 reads TGTGCCAGCAGCCCCCCAGGGACTAGCGGGAGTTCCTACAATGAGCAGTTCTTC. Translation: CASSPPGTSGSSYNEQFF.

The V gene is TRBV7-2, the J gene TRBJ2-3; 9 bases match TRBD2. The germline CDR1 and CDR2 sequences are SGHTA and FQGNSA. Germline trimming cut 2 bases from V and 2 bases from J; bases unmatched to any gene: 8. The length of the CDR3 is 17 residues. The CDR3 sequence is CASSLSGGRASTDTQYF. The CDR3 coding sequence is TGTGCCAGCAGCTTATCGGGCGGGAGGGCTTCCACAGATACGCAGTATTTT.

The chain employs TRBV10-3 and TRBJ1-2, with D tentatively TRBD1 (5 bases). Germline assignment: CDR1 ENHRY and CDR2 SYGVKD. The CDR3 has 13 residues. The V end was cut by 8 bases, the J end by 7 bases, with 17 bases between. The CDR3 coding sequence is TGTGCCATCGGGACGCGGGGCACGAGTGGCTACACCTTC. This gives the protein CAIGTRGTSGYTF.

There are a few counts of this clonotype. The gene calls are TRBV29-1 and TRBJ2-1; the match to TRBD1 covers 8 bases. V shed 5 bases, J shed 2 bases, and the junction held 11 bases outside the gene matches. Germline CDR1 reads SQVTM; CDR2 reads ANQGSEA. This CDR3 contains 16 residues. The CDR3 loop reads CSVTRFPRGPYNEQFF. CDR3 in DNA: TGCAGCGTTACCCGGTTTCCCAGGGGGCCCTACAATGAGCAGTTCTTC.

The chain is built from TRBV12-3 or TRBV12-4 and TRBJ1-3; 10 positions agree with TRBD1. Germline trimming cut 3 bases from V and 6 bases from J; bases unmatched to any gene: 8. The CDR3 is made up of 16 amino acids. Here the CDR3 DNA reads TGTGCCAGCAGTTTGGCCCTCGGGACAGGGGTAAACACCATATATTTT. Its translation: CASSLALGTGVNTIYF.

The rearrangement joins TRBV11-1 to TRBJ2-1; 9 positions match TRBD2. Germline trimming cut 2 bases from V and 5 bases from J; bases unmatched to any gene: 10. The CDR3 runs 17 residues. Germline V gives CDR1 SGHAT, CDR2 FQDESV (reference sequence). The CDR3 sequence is CASSLNSVLAGHNEQFF. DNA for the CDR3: TGTGCCAGCAGCTTAAACAGCGTACTAGCGGGTCACAATGAGCAGTTCTTC.

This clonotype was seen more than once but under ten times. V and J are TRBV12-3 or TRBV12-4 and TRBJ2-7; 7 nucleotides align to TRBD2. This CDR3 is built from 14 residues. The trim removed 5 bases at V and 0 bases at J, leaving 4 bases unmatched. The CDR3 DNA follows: TGTGCCAGCAGTCCACTAGCGTACTCCTACGAGCAGTACTTC. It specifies CASSPLAYSYEQYF.

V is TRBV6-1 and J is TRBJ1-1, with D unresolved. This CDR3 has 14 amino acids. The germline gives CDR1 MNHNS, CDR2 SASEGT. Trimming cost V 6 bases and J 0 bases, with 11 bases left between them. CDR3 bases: TGTGCCAGCAGCCGCACTATAATGAACACTGAAGCTTTCTTT. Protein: CASSRTIMNTEAFF.

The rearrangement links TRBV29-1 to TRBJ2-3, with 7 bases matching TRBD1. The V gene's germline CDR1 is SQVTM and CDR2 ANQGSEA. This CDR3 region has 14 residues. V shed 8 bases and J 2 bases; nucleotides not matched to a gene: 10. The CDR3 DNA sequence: TGCAGCTCCAAGAACAGGGGCGACACAGATACGCAGTATTTT. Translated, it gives CSSKNRGDTDTQYF.

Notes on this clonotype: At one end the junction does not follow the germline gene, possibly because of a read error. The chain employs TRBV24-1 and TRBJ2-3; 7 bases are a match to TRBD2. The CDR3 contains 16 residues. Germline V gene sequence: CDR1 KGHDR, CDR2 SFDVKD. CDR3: CATSDPREGSTDTHYF. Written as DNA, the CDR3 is TGTGCCACCAGTGATCCCAGGGAGGGATCCACAGATACGCATTATTTT.

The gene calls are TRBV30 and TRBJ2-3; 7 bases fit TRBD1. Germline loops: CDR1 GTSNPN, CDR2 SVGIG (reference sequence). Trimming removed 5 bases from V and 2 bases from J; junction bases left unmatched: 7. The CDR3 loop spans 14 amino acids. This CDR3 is CAWENRGATDTQYF. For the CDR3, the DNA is TGTGCCTGGGAAAACAGGGGAGCCACAGATACGCAGTATTTT.

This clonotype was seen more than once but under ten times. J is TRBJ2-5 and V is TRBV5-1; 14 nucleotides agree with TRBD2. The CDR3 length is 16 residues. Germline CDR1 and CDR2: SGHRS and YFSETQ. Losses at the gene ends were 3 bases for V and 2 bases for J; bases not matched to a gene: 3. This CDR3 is CASSWTSGRRQETQYF. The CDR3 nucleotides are TGCGCCAGCAGCTGGACTAGCGGGAGGCGTCAAGAGACCCAGTACTTC.

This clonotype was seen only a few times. The CDR3 bases are TGTGCCAGCAGCCGCCGACTAGCGGGAGTCGGCAGCACAGATACGCAGTATTTT. This translates into CASSRRLAGVGSTDTQYF. This chain joins TRBV3-1 and TRBJ2-3; 12 nucleotides line up with TRBD2. The CDR3 has 18 amino acids. Germline V gene data show CDR1 as LGHDT and CDR2 as YNNKEL (reference sequence). The J segment lost 0 bases and the V segment lost 4 bases, leaving 8 bases of the junction unmatched.

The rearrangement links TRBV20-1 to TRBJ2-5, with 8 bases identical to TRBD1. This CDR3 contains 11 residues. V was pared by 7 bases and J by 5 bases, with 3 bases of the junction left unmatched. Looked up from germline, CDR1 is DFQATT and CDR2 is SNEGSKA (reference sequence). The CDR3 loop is CSGHRGETQYF. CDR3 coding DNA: TGCAGTGGTCACAGGGGGGAGACCCAGTACTTC.

CDR3 amino acids: CSVAGDRDTGELFF. CDR3 DNA sequence: TGCAGCGTTGCCGGGGACAGGGACACCGGGGAGCTGTTTTTT. This rearrangement joins TRBV29-1 to TRBJ2-2, with 9 bases aligning to TRBD1. This CDR3 spans 14 amino acids. CDR1 SQVTM and CDR2 ANQGSEA come from the germline V gene. V trimming: 4 bases; J trimming: 3 bases; junction bases outside the gene matches: 3.

The CDR3 sequence: CASSPGQSIIYEQFF. In DNA, the CDR3 is TGTGCCAGCAGCCCCGGACAGTCCATCATTTATGAGCAGTTCTTC. This sequence joins TRBV5-5 and TRBJ2-1; tentatively, D is TRBD1 (6 bases). The V end lost 4 bases, the J end lost 8 bases, and 19 bases lay between the germline ends. CDR1 and CDR2 from the germline V gene are SGHKS and YYEKEE (reference sequence). The CDR3 runs 15 residues.

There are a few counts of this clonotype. The CDR3 reads CASSHVGGQGGDQPQHF. CDR3 sequence (DNA): TGCGCCAGCAGCCACGTGGGGGGACAGGGGGGAGATCAGCCCCAGCATTTT. The chain employs TRBV4-1 and TRBJ1-5; the match to TRBD1 covers 11 bases. V shed 3 bases and J 5 bases; nucleotides not matched to a gene: 9. Germline assignment: CDR1 MGHRA and CDR2 YSYEKL. The CDR3 is made up of 17 amino acids.

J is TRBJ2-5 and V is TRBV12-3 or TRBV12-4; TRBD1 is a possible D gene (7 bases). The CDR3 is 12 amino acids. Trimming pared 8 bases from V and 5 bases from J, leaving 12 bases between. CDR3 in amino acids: CASQQGRETQYF. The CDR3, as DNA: TGTGCCAGCCAACAGGGGAGGGAGACCCAGTACTTC.

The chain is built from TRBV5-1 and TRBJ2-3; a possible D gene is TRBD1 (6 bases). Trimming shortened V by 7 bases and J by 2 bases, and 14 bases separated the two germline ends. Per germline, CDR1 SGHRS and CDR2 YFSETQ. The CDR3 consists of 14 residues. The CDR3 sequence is CASSRDISTDTQYF. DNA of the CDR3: TGCGCCAGCTCCAGGGACATATCCACAGATACGCAGTATTTT.

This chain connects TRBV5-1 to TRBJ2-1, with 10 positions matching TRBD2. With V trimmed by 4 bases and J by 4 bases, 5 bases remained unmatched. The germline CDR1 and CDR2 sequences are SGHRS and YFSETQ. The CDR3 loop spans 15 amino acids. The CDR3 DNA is TGCGCCAGCAGCGCGCTTAGCGGGAGGTACAATGAGCAGTTCTTC. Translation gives CASSALSGRYNEQFF.

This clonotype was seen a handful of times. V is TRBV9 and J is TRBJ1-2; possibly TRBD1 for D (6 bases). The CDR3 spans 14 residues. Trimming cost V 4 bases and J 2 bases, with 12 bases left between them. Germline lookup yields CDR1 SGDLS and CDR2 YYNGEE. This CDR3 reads CASSSWTANYGYTF. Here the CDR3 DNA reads TGTGCCAGCAGCTCCTGGACAGCGAACTATGGCTACACCTTC.